This entry lists 27 T cell receptor beta chains sequenced from one sample in a study of tumor and adjacent non-tumor tissue in lung cancer. Three rounds of nested PCR, following a modified ARM-PCR protocol, produced the TCRbeta library. TCRdb re-derived calls from the multiplex PCR reads in MiXCR, one entry per CDR3 protein. Here the sample spans 60,000 to 70,000 distinct CDR3 sequences, around three quarters being singletons. The template was RNA from unsorted bulk tissue. The normal lung tissue was taken more than 3 cm from the tumor edge. The sequencing sample was made of distant non-tumor lung tissue. These receptors were taken from a man aged 60 to 75 with non-small cell lung cancer.

This clonotype showed up many times. J is TRBJ2-5 and V is TRBV21-1; the D call in the table, TRBD1, was not verified against the DNA. TRBV21-1 is recorded as a pseudogene. The CDR3 is 16 amino acids. CDR3 residues: CASTPSRTGRWETQYF. In DNA form, the CDR3 reads TGTGCCAGCACCCCAAGTCGAACGGGAAGATGGGAGACCCAGTACTTC.

A word on this clonotype: An end of the junction does not agree with germline; a read error may underlie this. J is TRBJ1-1 and V is TRBV24-1, with TRBD1 matching 7 bases. The CDR3 is 14 residues long. Germline assignment: CDR1 KGHDR and CDR2 SFDVKD. CDR3 loop: CTTRPGGEGTEAFF. As DNA, the CDR3 is TGTACCACCCGACCAGGGGGGGAAGGCACTGAAGCTTTCTTT.

With regard to this clonotype: At one end the junction does not follow the germline gene, possibly because of a read error. The chain combines TRBV6-6 with TRBJ2-3; the D is unclear. Germline loops: CDR1 MNHNY, CDR2 SVGAGI (reference sequence). This CDR3 spans 16 amino acids. The CDR3 coding sequence is TGTGCCAGCGCAATAACTGGCGGAGACCTCACAAATACGCAGTATTTT. Translated, it gives CASAITGGDLTNTQYF.

With respect to this clonotype: At one of its ends the junction is not consistent with the germline gene, which may arise from a read error. J is TRBJ2-1 and V is TRBV14, with 12 nucleotides matching TRBD2. Germline assignment: CDR1 SGHDN and CDR2 FVKESK. The CDR3 covers 17 residues. This chain's CDR3 is CARSQDRLAGAVNEQFF. As DNA, the CDR3 is TGTGCCAGAAGCCAAGACCGACTAGCGGGAGCAGTGAATGAGCAGTTCTTC. Combining the CDR3 with reference TRBV14 and TRBJ2-1 gives the whole variable domain EAGVTQFPSHSVIEKGQTVTLRCDPISGHDNLYWYRRVMGKEIKFLLHFVKESKQDESGMPNNRFLAERTGGTYSTLKVQPAELEDSGVYFCARSQDRLAGAVNEQFFGPGTRLTVL.

The count of this clonotype is one. The conserved phenylalanine or tryptophan is not found at the CDR3 terminus, so this likely reflects a read error. The chain uses TRBV12-3 or TRBV12-4 and TRBJ2-2, with a tentative D call TRBD2 (5 bases). The CDR3 is 14 residues long. The CDR3 protein is CASTLNRGGGELFS. The CDR3 bases are TGTGCTAGCACCCTTAACCGAGGAGGCGGGGAGCTGTTTTCT.

This clonotype was seen a handful of times. This rearrangement joins TRBV20-1 to TRBJ2-5; D gene ambiguous. CDR3 size: 13 residues. Per germline, CDR1 DFQATT and CDR2 SNEGSKA (reference sequence). The germline V and J ends were trimmed by 4 bases and 5 bases, with 14 bases remaining between them. The CDR3 region has the DNA TGCAGTGCTAATGACACTACACCGGAGACCCAGTACTTC. It encodes CSANDTTPETQYF.

For this clonotype: This CDR3 fails to terminate in the conserved phenylalanine or tryptophan, so it likely reflects a read error. The chain is built from TRBV30 and TRBJ1-2; D not resolved. The V and J ends lost 3 bases and 1 base respectively, with 9 bases between them. Germline CDR1 reads GTSNPN; CDR2 reads SVGIG (reference sequence). The CDR3 covers 13 residues. CDR3 sequence: CAWRPADNYGYTL. The CDR3, as DNA: TGTGCCTGGAGACCCGCGGATAACTATGGCTACACCTTA.

The chain has TRBV21-1 and TRBJ1-1; TRBD1 is taken as the D call from the table, unchecked against the DNA. TRBV21-1 is designated a pseudogene. The CDR3 contains 22 residues. The CDR3 sequence: CASSKSLSLWGQGGIWGTETFF. CDR3 coding DNA: TGTGCCAGCAGCAAATCGCTGTCTCTTTGGGGCCAGGGGGGAATCTGGGGCACTGAAACTTTCTTT.

The chain couples TRBV11-2 to TRBJ2-3; D call uncertain. V lost 0 bases and J 4 bases, leaving 5 bases between the germline ends. The CDR3 runs to 13 residues. CDR1 is SGHAT and CDR2 is FQNNGV in the germline V gene. As DNA, the CDR3 is TGTGCCAGCAGCTTAGATAGGTCAGATACGCAGTATTTT. Amino acid sequence: CASSLDRSDTQYF.

This clonotype came up once. V gene TRBV11-3 combines with J gene TRBJ2-1; 7 bases line up with TRBD1. Trimming cost V 6 bases and J 0 bases; bases outside gene matches: 5. The CDR3 sequence is 15 residues long. Germline lookup yields CDR1 SGHNT and CDR2 YENEEA. In DNA form, the CDR3 reads TGTGCCAGCAGTAACCGGGACAGCTCCTACAATGAGCAGTTCTTC. This gives the protein CASSNRDSSYNEQFF.

Written as DNA, the CDR3 is TGTGCCAGCATTTCACAGCGGGAGTACAATGAGCAGTTCTTC. As protein: CASISQREYNEQFF. The chain has TRBV6-6 and TRBJ2-1; TRBD2 matches 8 bases. Unmatched junction bases numbered 6, after V lost 7 bases and J lost 4 bases. CDR1 is MNHNY, CDR2 SVGAGI, per germline (reference sequence). The CDR3 is made up of 14 amino acids.

Notes on this clonotype: Germline and junction disagree at one end, which may indicate a read error. The rearrangement uses TRBV6-1 and TRBJ1-6; a possible D gene is TRBD1 (6 bases). Germline-derived CDR1 and CDR2 are MNHNS and SASEGT. The CDR3 is 16 residues long. The CDR3 region has the DNA TGTGTCAGCAGTGAGAATACCGGGACAACGGAGATCACCTTCCACTTT. This gives the protein CVSSENTGTTEITFHF.

Turning to this clonotype: Because the CDR3 is missing its conserved closing phenylalanine or tryptophan, this is likely a read error. This chain links TRBV6-1 with TRBJ2-7; TRBD2 agrees at 8 bases. Germline V gives CDR1 MNHNS, CDR2 SASEGT. The CDR3 loop spans 15 amino acids. CDR3 in DNA: TGTCCCAGCAGCATCCCCGGGACTAGATCCTACGAGCAGTACTAC. This gives the protein CPSSIPGTRSYEQYY.

This chain joins TRBV11-1 and TRBJ2-2, with TRBD2 as a possible D gene (5 bases). V was cut by 6 bases and J by 14 bases, with 22 bases left in between. The CDR3 is 14 amino acids. Per the germline V gene, CDR1 is SGHAT and CDR2 is FQDESV (reference sequence). This CDR3 reads CASSYASGTGKLFF. CDR3 DNA: TGTGCCAGCAGTTATGCTAGTGGCACCGGGAAACTGTTTTTT.

Points on this clonotype: This likely comes from a read error, as the CDR3 has no conserved phenylalanine or tryptophan at its end. The rearrangement uses TRBV5-6 and TRBJ1-6; TRBD1 is a possible D gene (6 bases). V dropped 1 base and J dropped 11 bases, with 16 bases sitting between them. The CDR3 runs to 15 residues. The germline gives CDR1 SGHDT, CDR2 YYEEEE. CDR3 loop: CASSLRQGNGPPLHL. The CDR3 DNA is TGTGCCAGCAGCTTGAGGCAGGGGAATGGTCCACCCCTCCACCTT.

This clonotype turned up a few times. One junction end does not reproduce the germline sequence, and a read error may be involved. The chain links TRBV7-7 to TRBJ2-1; 9 bases match TRBD2. Germline lookup yields CDR1 SSHAT and CDR2 FNYEAQ (reference sequence). The CDR3 runs 15 residues. In DNA, the CDR3 is TGTGCCAGCAGCAGCATAGCGGGAGTTGACAATGGGCAGTTCTTC. Translating gives CASSSIAGVDNGQFF.

A note on this clonotype: Likely a read error: the CDR3 ends without its conserved phenylalanine or tryptophan. The chain carries TRBV29-1 and TRBJ2-3; 11 bases match TRBD2. The germline gives CDR1 SQVTM, CDR2 ANQGSEA. The CDR3 loop spans 13 amino acids. CDR3 protein: CSVALAGVGGQYY. The CDR3 DNA reads as TGTAGCGTTGCACTAGCGGGAGTGGGGGGACAGTATTAT.

Sample share makes this clonotype large (0.1 to 1%). The chain carries TRBV20-1 and TRBJ2-1; the D gene is possibly TRBD2 (6 bases). Germline values: CDR1 DFQATT, CDR2 SNEGSKA (reference sequence). There are 15 residues in the CDR3. Between the trimmed V and J ends, which lost 2 bases and 7 bases, there was a span of 18 bases. Written as DNA, the CDR3 is TGCAGTGCTAGATTAGCCGGGGGAGTCTCAAATGAGCAGTTCTTC. Protein product: CSARLAGGVSNEQFF.

The table lists this clonotype with a count of one. The conserved phenylalanine or tryptophan is not found at the CDR3 terminus, so this likely reflects a read error. The chain is built from TRBV4-1 and TRBJ1-1; D is ambiguous. The germline V gene has CDR1 MGHRA and CDR2 YSYEKL. CDR3 length equals 13 residues. CDR3 DNA: TGCACCAGCAGCCAAGGTTCGTTCACTGAAGCTTTCATT. Its translation is CTSSQGSFTEAFI.

As for this clonotype: This could be a read error, since a much larger clone is one nucleotide away. The rearrangement links TRBV28 to TRBJ2-7, with 10 bases matching TRBD1. The CDR3 length is 16 residues. Germline assignment: CDR1 MDHEN and CDR2 SYDVKM. CDR3 sequence: CARSSRYRDRGYEQYF. Here the CDR3 DNA reads TGTGCCAGGAGTTCGAGGTATCGGGACAGGGGTTACGAGCAGTACTTC.

The chain combines TRBV20-1 with TRBJ2-3; D might be TRBD2 (6 bases). This CDR3 has 16 amino acids. V was clipped by 4 bases and J by 5 bases, with 22 bases between them. Germline V gives CDR1 DFQATT, CDR2 SNEGSKA (reference sequence). The CDR3 sequence is CSATLRLVGGGDTQYF. DNA for the CDR3: TGCAGTGCTACCTTGAGACTAGTGGGAGGTGGAGATACGCAGTATTTT.

A note on this clonotype: The missing conserved phenylalanine or tryptophan at the end of this CDR3 makes a read error likely. This sequence joins TRBV11-1 and TRBJ1-1, with TRBD1 as a possible D gene (6 bases). CDR3 length: 13 residues. Per the germline V gene, CDR1 is SGHAT and CDR2 is FQDESV (reference sequence). The CDR3 nucleotides read TGTGCCAGGAGCTTAGCGCCGGGGGCTGAGGCTTTCTGT. This encodes CARSLAPGAEAFC.

This chain joins TRBV10-2 and TRBJ1-2, with a weak D call TRBD1 (5 bases). Trimming pared 6 bases from V and 1 base from J, leaving 9 bases between. This CDR3 has 13 residues. Per the germline V gene, CDR1 is WSHSY and CDR2 is SAAADI. This CDR3 is CASSRDDNYGYTF. CDR3 sequence (DNA): TGCGCCAGCAGCCGGGACGATAACTATGGCTACACCTTC.

Worth noting for this clonotype: A clone one base away is much larger, so this may be a read error. This rearrangement joins TRBV20-1 to TRBJ2-1; no firm D call. Looked up from germline, CDR1 is DFQATT and CDR2 is SNEGSKA (reference sequence). The CDR3 contains 16 residues. CDR3 in amino acids: CNARERGQAIYNEQFF. The CDR3 region has the DNA TGCAATGCTAGAGAACGAGGTCAGGCAATCTACAATGAGCAGTTCTTC.

The V and J genes are TRBV29-1 and TRBJ2-1; D remains ambiguous. CDR3 length: 10 amino acids. V lost 7 bases and J lost 8, with 9 bases in between. The germline gives CDR1 SQVTM, CDR2 ANQGSEA. In nucleotides, the CDR3 is TGCAGCGCCCGTCGGCATGAGCAGTTCTTC. This sequence encodes CSARRHEQFF.

Concerning this clonotype: The junction differs from germline at one of its ends, possibly a read error. V usage is TRBV11-3 and J usage is TRBJ2-1, with D possibly matching TRBD2 (5 bases). Germline-derived CDR1 and CDR2 are SGHNT and YENEEA. This CDR3 is built from 16 residues. CDR3 nucleotide sequence: TGTACCAGCAGCCTCAACCAACTAGTGGGGTTAGGTAAGCAGTTCTTC. Its protein product is CTSSLNQLVGLGKQFF.

With respect to this clonotype: One end of the junction varies from germline; a read error may be responsible. This chain joins TRBV28 and TRBJ2-6, with D unresolved. Germline-derived CDR1 and CDR2 are MDHEN and SYDVKM. CDR3 length equals 16 residues. The CDR3 reads CTSSPGPSYGANVLTF. In DNA form, the CDR3 reads TGTACCAGCAGCCCAGGTCCCAGCTATGGGGCCAACGTCCTGACTTTC.